This T cell receptor (beta chain) came from a study of blood T cell repertoires in COVID-19. Clones were read by immunoSEQ multiplex PCR, and TCRdb kept only the in-frame ones, dropping some. Of roughly 50,000 clones listed, around 79% were seen once; the top ten hold about 18%. CDR3 length equals 14 residues. CDR1 MNHNY and CDR2 SVGAGI come from the germline V gene (reference sequence). Trimming removed 0 bases from V and 10 bases from J; junction bases left unmatched: 4. The sequenced sample consisted of peripheral blood. The receptor comes from a human donor with active or convalescent COVID-19. The donor label of this sample is uncertain. The chain employs TRBV6-6 and TRBJ2-1; 9 bases are a match to TRBD2. In DNA, the CDR3 is TGTGCCAGCAGTTACTCGGGACTAGCCCGGGAGCAGTTCTTC. Translating gives CASSYSGLAREQFF.